The clone carrying this T cell receptor beta chain occurred a few times. The data are from a study of blood T cell repertoires in COVID-19. Looking at the study overall: Italy, Spain and the United States were the sources of the convalescent and acute COVID-19 samples. Sources were T cells, B-cell-depleted T cells, or PBMCs; the material itself was cDNA or gDNA.

Authors' processing steps: Amplifying reference gene primers gave estimates of nucleated cell counts. The table came from immunoSEQ multiplex PCR; TCRdb's copy has only in-frame clones and leaves some out. That table furnishes V, J and clone size, whereas the DNA furnished D and trimming. The profile shows roughly 190,000 clones, 82% of them singletons. In Seattle, patients joined the study during active infection and were tracked longitudinally. This clonotype originated in a woman aged 55-69 years with COVID-19, enrolled during active disease. The sample comprised peripheral blood.

The DNA for the CDR3 is TGTGCCAGCAGCTTAGAAGGCGGGAGCGAGCAGTACTTC. Translating gives CASSLEGGSEQYF. The chain recombines TRBV7-9 with TRBJ2-7; 7 positions match TRBD2. V shed 1 base and J 6 bases; nucleotides not matched to a gene: 3. The CDR3 extends over 13 amino acids. Looked up from germline, CDR1 is SEHNR and CDR2 is FQNEAQ (reference sequence).